Included here is one T cell receptor beta chain sequence, with context. The table came from immunoSEQ multiplex PCR; TCRdb's copy has only in-frame clones and leaves some out. The sample holds a few million clones, more than 90% seen once. The data originate from a study of shared clonotypes between healthy human individuals. This receptor was identified in a man between 18 and 29 years old in good health. Sample: naive CD4+ T cells sorted from blood. As to subset: CD45RA+ positively selected.

The CDR3 protein is CASSLLLAVGTDTQYF. CDR3 DNA sequence: TGTGCCAGCAGCTTACTACTAGCGGTTGGCACAGATACGCAGTATTTT. This rearrangement joins TRBV7-2 to TRBJ2-3, with 8 bases that match TRBD2. The CDR3 is 16 amino acids. Germline assignment: CDR1 SGHTA and CDR2 FQGNSA. Trimming took 2 bases from V and 1 from J; bases not matched to a gene: 5.